The 30 T cell receptor beta chains below come from one sample, sequenced in a study of fetal regulatory T cell absence and autoimmunity. The assay was immunoSEQ multiplex PCR, and TCRdb's table has in-frame clones only and misses some. The sample contains approximately 49,000 clones, roughly 83% of which appear only once. Source material: cord blood. These receptors were obtained from a newborn boy with IPEX syndrome.

The chain has TRBV10-3 and TRBJ1-4; D may be TRBD1 (5 bases). Trimming removed 6 bases from V and 7 bases from J, with 15 bases in between. The CDR3 is made up of 14 amino acids. CDR1 and CDR2 from the germline V gene are ENHRY and SYGVKD. This chain's CDR3 is CAISGDRDGEKLFF. CDR3 in DNA: TGTGCCATCAGCGGGGACCGGGATGGTGAAAAACTGTTTTTT.

This chain connects TRBV5-4 to TRBJ2-4, with TRBD2 matching 9 bases. Germline V gives CDR1 SGHNT, CDR2 YYREEE (reference sequence). Losses at the gene ends were 0 bases for V and 4 bases for J; bases not matched to a gene: 8. The CDR3 has 17 residues. The CDR3 region is CASSLAAQRGAKNIQYF. The CDR3 DNA reads TGTGCCAGCAGCTTGGCAGCCCAGCGGGGGGCTAAAAACATTCAGTACTTC.

This chain joins TRBV6-5 and TRBJ1-4; TRBD1 aligns across 7 bases. V was pared by 0 bases and J by 6 bases, with 1 base of the junction left unmatched. The germline gives CDR1 MNHEY, CDR2 SVGAGI. There are 14 residues in the CDR3. The CDR3 nucleotides are TGTGCCAGCAGTTACTCCAGGGGGGATGAAAAACTGTTTTTT. Protein sequence: CASSYSRGDEKLFF.

This clone has just a few counts. The chain has TRBV11-2 and TRBJ2-7; D not certain. This CDR3 is built from 14 residues. Per germline, CDR1 SGHAT and CDR2 FQNNGV. V lost 1 base to trimming and J lost 2 bases, with 9 bases between them. The CDR3 region has the DNA TGTGCCAGCAGCTTAGCGGCCCTTGCCTACGAGCAGTACTTC. This codes for CASSLAALAYEQYF.

The chain carries TRBV4-2 and TRBJ2-2; 8 nucleotides align to TRBD1. Germline V gives CDR1 LGHNA, CDR2 YNFKEQ. J lost 5 bases, V lost 0 bases, and 2 bases had no gene match. The CDR3 contains 15 residues. CDR3 nucleotide sequence: TGTGCCAGCAGCCAAGATACAGGGGGAACCGGGGAGCTGTTTTTT. It translates to CASSQDTGGTGELFF.

This clone was seen a handful of times. The chain joins TRBV5-6 to TRBJ1-6; D ambiguous. Trimming took 0 bases from V and 14 from J, leaving 9 bases between them. This CDR3 region has 12 residues. Germline assignment: CDR1 SGHDT and CDR2 YYEEEE. The CDR3 reads CASSLGGFSLHF. The CDR3 DNA follows: TGTGCCAGCAGCTTGGGAGGTTTTTCCCTCCACTTT.

The rearrangement links TRBV2 to TRBJ2-5; 11 nucleotides match TRBD2. CDR3 size: 14 residues. Germline CDR1 reads SNHLY; CDR2 reads FYNNEI. The V gene end was trimmed by 5 bases and the J gene end by 5 bases; junction bases not matched to a gene: 4. CDR3 nucleotide sequence: TGTGCCAGCAGTCGGACTAGCGGGTGGGAGACCCAGTACTTC. It specifies CASSRTSGWETQYF.

This clone was seen more than once but under ten times. The V call is TRBV7-9, the J call TRBJ1-6; D is uncertain. Trimming took 2 bases from V and 4 from J, leaving 6 bases between them. Germline-derived CDR1 and CDR2 are SEHNR and FQNEAQ (reference sequence). This CDR3 spans 14 amino acids. CDR3 bases: TGTGCCAGCAGCTTACAGGTTTATAATTCACCCCTCCACTTT. The encoded protein is CASSLQVYNSPLHF.

The J gene is TRBJ2-7, the V gene TRBV30, with TRBD2 as a possible D gene (6 bases). V was pared by 0 bases and J by 4 bases, with 13 bases between. The CDR3 is 14 residues long. Per the germline V gene, CDR1 is GTSNPN and CDR2 is SVGIG (reference sequence). The CDR3 reads CAWSVGDSGYEQYF. For the CDR3, the DNA is TGTGCCTGGAGTGTTGGGGACTCAGGGTACGAGCAGTACTTC.

The J gene is TRBJ2-3, the V gene TRBV5-1; perhaps TRBD1 as D (6 bases). This CDR3 spans 14 amino acids. In germline, CDR1 is SGHRS, CDR2 YFSETQ. V lost 3 bases and J lost 6, with 14 bases in between. CDR3 bases: TGCGCCAGCAGCTCGTCTATTAGGGGGGATACGCAGTATTTT. This sequence encodes CASSSSIRGDTQYF. Supplemented by reference TRBV5-1 and TRBJ2-3, the full variable domain reads KAGVTQTPRYLIKTRGQQVTLSCSPISGHRSVSWYQQTPGQGLQFLFEYFSETQRNKGNFPGRFSGRQFSNSRSEMNVSTLELGDSALYLCASSSSIRGDTQYFGPGTRLTVL.

DNA of the CDR3: TGCGCCAGCAGCCAGACAGGGCGGCACTATGGCTACACCTTC. This sequence encodes CASSQTGRHYGYTF. The chain links TRBV5-1 to TRBJ1-2, with TRBD1 identical over 7 bases. The germline CDR1 and CDR2 sequences are SGHRS and YFSETQ. CDR3 length equals 14 residues. Trimming took 4 bases from V and 3 from J; bases not matched to a gene: 6.

The chain links TRBV12-5 to TRBJ2-7; D uncertain. The germline V gene encodes CDR1 LGHNT and CDR2 FRNRAP. V lost 2 bases and J 2 bases, leaving 16 bases between the germline ends. CDR3 length: 16 amino acids. The CDR3 is CASGLSKGPHAYEQYF. As DNA, the CDR3 is TGTGCTAGTGGTTTGTCAAAAGGACCCCACGCCTACGAGCAGTACTTC. The variable domain in full, with the rest retrieved from reference TRBV12-5 and TRBJ2-7, is DARVTQTPRHKVTEMGQEVTMRCQPILGHNTVFWYRQTMMQGLELLAYFRNRAPLDDSGMPKDRFSAEMPDATLATLKIQPSEPRDSAVYFCASGLSKGPHAYEQYFGPGTRLTVT.

This chain joins TRBV5-8 and TRBJ1-2, with a possible D match to TRBD1 (6 bases). With 4 bases removed from V and 6 bases from J, the gap between germline ends came to 25 bases. The V gene's germline CDR1 is SGHTS and CDR2 YDEGEE. This CDR3 contains 17 residues. The CDR3 DNA is TGTGCCAGCAGCCCCATCCTACCGGGACACCTACTTAATGGCTACACCTTC. Amino acid sequence: CASSPILPGHLLNGYTF.

The genes are TRBV14 and TRBJ2-7; D tentatively reads TRBD1 or TRBD2 (5 bases each). Germline lookup yields CDR1 SGHDN and CDR2 FVKESK. V was pared by 3 bases and J by 6 bases, with 18 bases between. The CDR3 totals 15 residues. Here the CDR3 DNA reads TGTGCCAGCAGCCAGACGTCCTTTCCAGGGACCGAGCAGTACTTC. Translating it yields CASSQTSFPGTEQYF.

The chain is built from TRBV5-4 and TRBJ2-5, with 9 bases that match TRBD2. The CDR3 consists of 14 residues. Germline CDR1 and CDR2: SGHNT and YYREEE (reference sequence). The V gene end was trimmed by 1 base and the J gene end by 4 bases; junction bases not matched to a gene: 2. The CDR3 DNA reads TGTGCCAGCAGCTTGCCTAGCGGGATAGAGACCCAGTACTTC. Translating gives CASSLPSGIETQYF.

The V call is TRBV7-8, the J call TRBJ2-7, with TRBD1 identical over 9 bases. The V segment lost 5 bases and the J segment 3 bases; nucleotides outside the gene matches: 8. Germline V gives CDR1 SGHVS, CDR2 FQNEAQ. The CDR3 runs to 15 residues. This chain's CDR3 is CASSLGGQGGYEQYF. The CDR3 nucleotides are TGTGCCAGCAGCCTAGGGGGACAGGGAGGCTACGAGCAGTACTTC.

This rearrangement joins TRBV5-4 to TRBJ2-2; TRBD1 matches at 9 bases. V trimming: 2 bases; J trimming: 2 bases; junction bases outside the gene matches: 10. CDR1 is SGHNT and CDR2 is YYREEE in the germline V gene (reference sequence). The CDR3 sequence is 18 residues long. The CDR3 coding sequence is TGTGCCAGCAGCTTACCTCCACTGACAGGGGGTAACACCGGGGAGCTGTTTTTT. This encodes CASSLPPLTGGNTGELFF.

This clone has a single count. The chain combines TRBV7-8 with TRBJ2-3; 9 nucleotides agree with TRBD2. V dropped 4 bases and J dropped 6; count of bases not matched to a gene: 14. This CDR3 comprises 17 residues. Germline assignment: CDR1 SGHVS and CDR2 FQNEAQ. The CDR3 protein is CASSSSRPGLAPDTQYF. Here the CDR3 DNA reads TGTGCCAGCAGCTCTAGCCGACCGGGACTAGCCCCCGATACGCAGTATTTT.

This chain uses TRBV13 with TRBJ2-6; D call uncertain. The germline V gene encodes CDR1 PRHDT and CDR2 FYEKMQ (reference sequence). This CDR3 comprises 17 residues. Deletions cut 5 bases from V and 2 bases from J, with 16 bases between. The CDR3 spells CASSPTRRNPGANVLTF. Here the CDR3 DNA reads TGTGCCAGCAGCCCCACGAGGCGGAACCCTGGGGCCAACGTCCTGACTTTC.

The rearrangement joins TRBV9 to TRBJ1-4; 7 bases are shared with TRBD1. The CDR3 totals 15 residues. Germline-derived CDR1 and CDR2 are SGDLS and YYNGEE. V lost 3 bases and J lost 4; bases outside the gene matches: 6. In DNA form, the CDR3 reads TGTGCCAGCAGCGCACAGGGGCTGCTTAATGAAAAACTGTTTTTT. Protein product: CASSAQGLLNEKLFF.

In its sample, this clone was seen a few times. The V gene is TRBV18, the J gene TRBJ2-7; 11 nucleotides align to TRBD2. After removal of 3 bases from V and 2 bases from J, the junction contained 0 bases not matched to a gene. The CDR3 totals 14 residues. Germline V CDR1 and CDR2: KGHSH, LQKENI. Here the CDR3 DNA reads TGTGCCAGCTCACCGGGACTAGCGGCCTACGAGCAGTACTTC. As protein: CASSPGLAAYEQYF.

This rearrangement joins TRBV4-1 to TRBJ1-3; TRBD1 aligns across 9 bases. This CDR3 spans 15 amino acids. CDR1 and CDR2 (germline): MGHRA, YSYEKL. J gave up 2 bases and V 4 bases, and 3 bases lay outside the gene matches. Here the CDR3 DNA reads TGCGCCAGCAGCCCAGGACAGGGGCCTGGAAACACCATATATTTT. Translating it yields CASSPGQGPGNTIYF.

This chain connects TRBV19 to TRBJ2-3; D gene ambiguous. CDR3 length: 15 residues. V was shortened by 1 base and J by 2 bases, with 10 bases between the two germline ends. CDR1 is LNHDA, CDR2 SQIVND, per germline (reference sequence). CDR3 sequence: CASSIVGRVTDTQYF. CDR3 DNA: TGTGCCAGTAGTATAGTCGGTAGAGTCACAGATACGCAGTATTTT.

This clone appeared a single time. The rearrangement uses TRBV4-1 and TRBJ2-3, with 11 bases aligning to TRBD1. CDR3 size: 15 residues. J lost 4 bases, V lost 1 base, and 1 base had no gene match. Germline V gene lookup returns CDR1 MGHRA and CDR2 YSYEKL. CDR3 sequence (DNA): TGCGCCAGCAGCCAAGGGACAGGGGGCGCAGATACGCAGTATTTT. As protein: CASSQGTGGADTQYF.

This clone was picked up one time. The CDR3 region has the DNA TGTGCCAGCAGTTACTCGAGAGGTTTTGGCTACACCTTC. Its translation is CASSYSRGFGYTF. The rearrangement links TRBV6-5 to TRBJ1-2; D remains unclear. The CDR3 is made up of 13 amino acids. Per the germline V gene, CDR1 is MNHEY and CDR2 is SVGAGI. Trimming took off 0 bases at V and 7 bases at J, with 9 bases between the two ends.

CDR3 protein: CASSLGPGQRREEKLFF. CDR3 bases: TGTGCCAGCAGCTTGGGCCCCGGACAGAGAAGGGAGGAAAAACTGTTTTTT. The V call is TRBV5-6, the J call TRBJ1-4; D possibly corresponds to TRBD1 (6 bases). Germline V gene data show CDR1 as SGHDT and CDR2 as YYEEEE. The CDR3 has 17 amino acids. V was trimmed by 0 bases and J by 8 bases, leaving 20 bases between them.

This CDR3 reads CASSLETGNTEAFF. The CDR3 DNA follows: TGTGCCAGCAGCCTGGAGACCGGGAACACTGAAGCTTTCTTT. V is TRBV6-1 and J is TRBJ1-1; no reliable D call. CDR1 MNHNS and CDR2 SASEGT come from the germline V gene. Trimming removed 6 bases from V and 1 base from J, with 12 bases in between. The CDR3 loop spans 14 amino acids.

There are a few counts of this clone. The rearrangement joins TRBV5-4 to TRBJ2-7; 7 positions match TRBD2. The CDR3 totals 14 residues. After removal of 3 bases from V and 0 bases from J, the junction contained 3 bases not matched to a gene. Germline values: CDR1 SGHNT, CDR2 YYREEE (reference sequence). The CDR3: CASSSGRSSYEQYF. The CDR3 bases are TGTGCCAGCAGCTCCGGGAGGTCCTCCTACGAGCAGTACTTC.

V usage is TRBV5-1 and J usage is TRBJ1-5; TRBD1 matches 10 bases. After removal of 0 bases from V and 4 bases from J, the junction contained 10 bases not matched to a gene. The CDR3 loop spans 18 amino acids. Germline V CDR1 and CDR2: SGHRS, YFSETQ. The CDR3 protein is CASSLVNTGTGDNQPQHF. The DNA of the CDR3 is TGCGCCAGCAGCTTGGTGAACACAGGGACAGGGGATAATCAGCCCCAGCATTTT.

V gene TRBV9 combines with J gene TRBJ2-7; 9 bases map to TRBD2. The ends lost 3 bases at V and 0 bases at J; junction bases unmatched: 4. The germline V gene has CDR1 SGDLS and CDR2 YYNGEE. The CDR3 is made up of 15 amino acids. CDR3 nucleotides: TGTGCCAGCAGCGCCGGACTAGCGTCCTCCTACGAGCAGTACTTC. Protein product: CASSAGLASSYEQYF.